This note documents a single TCR beta chain sequence. CDR1 and CDR2 (germline): SGDLS, YYNGEE. The CDR3 consists of 15 residues. Unmatched junction bases numbered 6, after V lost 3 bases and J lost 6 bases. TCRdb reprocessed the 5' RACE reads via MiXCR and lists one record per CDR3 protein. Among 200,000 to 250,000 distinct CDR3 sequences, 6.5% were seen once, and the ten largest hold just over 14%. This entry is derived from a study of identical twins. The same specimen was also included in a second study, on T cells expressing NK-cell markers.

The clonotype was recovered from a woman younger than 30 in good health. J is TRBJ2-1 and V is TRBV9, with TRBD2 identical over 10 bases. Sequencing was carried out using CD8+ T cells sorted from blood. The CDR3 sequence: CASSASSGGRNEQFF. CDR3 coding DNA: TGTGCCAGCAGCGCGTCTAGCGGGGGCCGCAATGAGCAGTTCTTC.